The 32 T cell receptor beta chains below were found in one sample sequenced in a study of multiple sclerosis patients with progressive multifocal leukoencephalopathy. Noted time point: approximately 11 months of natalizumab therapy. Assay used: immunoSEQ multiplex PCR; TCRdb lists only in-frame clones, some missing. The sample holds approximately 30,000 clones, 90% seen once. The material was PBMCs, obtained from a patient treated with natalizumab. The receptors here all came from a human donor with multiple sclerosis.

The genes are TRBV27 and TRBJ2-2; TRBD2 agrees at 7 bases. The CDR3 is made up of 16 amino acids. CDR1 is MNHEY and CDR2 is SMNVEV in the germline V gene (reference sequence). The V gene end was trimmed by 5 bases and the J gene end by 4 bases; junction bases not matched to a gene: 10. DNA of the CDR3: TGTGCCAGCAGTCTCACCGGGGGGTTCGGCACCGGGGAGCTGTTTTTT. This translates into CASSLTGGFGTGELFF.

The J gene is TRBJ2-2, the V gene TRBV4-3; either TRBD1 or TRBD2 may supply D (5 bases each). V lost 2 bases to trimming and J lost 6 bases, with 13 bases between them. The CDR3 has 15 residues. Per germline, CDR1 LGHNA and CDR2 YSLEER. The CDR3 DNA follows: TGCGCCAGCAGCCAAACGTTATCGGGACCCGGGGAGCTGTTTTTT. Translating gives CASSQTLSGPGELFF.

The chain combines TRBV7-8 with TRBJ1-4; D unclear. The CDR3 length is 14 residues. Trimming took 2 bases from V and 8 from J, leaving 12 bases between them. The V gene's germline CDR1 is SGHVS and CDR2 FQNEAQ. This CDR3 is CASSLPGLEEKLFF. The CDR3 DNA is TGTGCCAGCAGCTTACCAGGTCTGGAGGAAAAACTGTTTTTT.

The chain joins TRBV28 to TRBJ2-7; 12 bases are a match to TRBD2. Germline CDR1 is MDHEN and CDR2 is SYDVKM. This CDR3 spans 15 amino acids. J was trimmed by 3 bases and V by 4 bases; bases with no gene match: 4. This chain's CDR3 is CASSYSSGGVYEQYF. The CDR3, as DNA: TGTGCCAGCAGTTACTCTAGCGGGGGGGTCTACGAGCAGTACTTC.

This chain uses TRBV6-5 with TRBJ1-2; D gene uncertain. V was trimmed by 6 bases and J by 7 bases, leaving 12 bases between them. CDR3 length: 12 residues. Germline V gene lookup returns CDR1 MNHEY and CDR2 SVGAGI. CDR3 region: CASSPIFGGYTF. The CDR3 region has the DNA TGTGCCAGCAGCCCCATCTTCGGTGGCTACACCTTC.

The CDR3: CASSATGLAGDTQYF. The CDR3 bases are TGTGCCAGCAGCGCCACCGGACTAGCGGGAGATACGCAGTATTTT. The chain joins TRBV9 to TRBJ2-3, with 11 bases fitting TRBD2. V was pared by 3 bases and J by 5 bases, with 5 bases of the junction left unmatched. The CDR3 loop spans 15 amino acids. From germline, CDR1 is SGDLS and CDR2 YYNGEE.

This clone was recorded once. The genes are TRBV11-2 and TRBJ2-3, with D tentatively TRBD2 (6 bases). The CDR3 contains 14 residues. V lost 5 bases and J 5 bases, leaving 14 bases between the germline ends. Germline-derived CDR1 and CDR2 are SGHAT and FQNNGV. This CDR3 reads CASSPMRGGDTQYF. The DNA for the CDR3 is TGTGCCAGCAGCCCCATGCGGGGAGGAGATACGCAGTATTTT.

This rearrangement joins TRBV7-9 to TRBJ2-6, with D unresolved. The CDR3 sequence is 14 residues long. V was pared by 6 bases and J by 1 base, with 7 bases between. CDR1 SEHNR and CDR2 FQNEAQ come from the germline V gene (reference sequence). CDR3 DNA sequence: TGTGCCAGCAGGGCGCGGTCTGGGGCCAACGTCCTGACTTTC. This encodes CASRARSGANVLTF.

The chain uses TRBV19 and TRBJ2-3; 7 bases align to TRBD2. Per the germline V gene, CDR1 is LNHDA and CDR2 is SQIVND (reference sequence). V lost 1 base to trimming and J lost 8 bases; unmatched junction nucleotides: 0. The CDR3 contains 12 residues. The DNA of the CDR3 is TGTGCCAGTAGTATAGGGGGGGGTACGCAGTATTTT. Its translation is CASSIGGGTQYF. Combining the CDR3 with reference TRBV19 and TRBJ2-3 gives the whole variable domain DGGITQSPKYLFRKEGQNVTLSCEQNLNHDAMYWYRQDPGQGLRLIYYSQIVNDFQKGDIAEGYSVSREKKESFPLTVTSAQKNPTAFYLCASSIGGGTQYFGPGTRLTVL.

This clone has a single count. The V gene is TRBV4-3, the J gene TRBJ2-7; perhaps D is TRBD1 or TRBD2 (5 bases each). Trimming took 0 bases from V and 0 from J, leaving 12 bases between them. Germline V CDR1 and CDR2: LGHNA, YSLEER. There are 16 residues in the CDR3. CDR3 in amino acids: CASSQDHPGSSYEQYF. The DNA of the CDR3 is TGCGCCAGCAGCCAAGATCATCCAGGGAGCTCCTACGAGCAGTACTTC.

The genes are TRBV6-5 and TRBJ2-7; possibly TRBD2 for D (6 bases). Germline CDR1 is MNHEY and CDR2 is SVGAGI. The CDR3 has 14 residues. Trimming cost V 7 bases and J 4 bases, with 17 bases left between them. CDR3 protein: CASKKRDGTYEQYF. The CDR3 region has the DNA TGTGCCAGCAAAAAGAGGGACGGGACTTACGAGCAGTACTTC.

To note about this clone: A read error may account for a junction end that differs from germline. The chain combines TRBV7-9 with TRBJ2-2, with D tentatively TRBD2 (5 bases). Germline V gene data show CDR1 as SEHNR and CDR2 as FQNEAQ (reference sequence). The CDR3 runs 16 residues. DNA for the CDR3: TGTGCCAGCATCGGGATCCGGGGTAACCTGACCGGGAAGCTGTTTTTT. This sequence encodes CASIGIRGNLTGKLFF.

Note on this clone: A junction boundary mismatches the germline segment, possibly from a read error. The gene calls are TRBV5-1 and TRBJ2-5; perhaps D is TRBD1 or TRBD2 (5 bases each). The CDR3 sequence is 16 residues long. The germline gives CDR1 SGHRS, CDR2 YFSETQ. CDR3 DNA: TGCGCCAGCACCTTGGGTTCCGGGACCCCTCAAGAGACCCAGTACTTC. The encoded protein is CASTLGSGTPQETQYF. The full variable domain, completed using reference TRBV5-1 and TRBJ2-5, is KAGVTQTPRYLIKTRGQQVTLSCSPISGHRSVSWYQQTPGQGLQFLFEYFSETQRNKGNFPGRFSGRQFSNSRSEMNVSTLELGDSALYLCASTLGSGTPQETQYFGPGTRLLVL.

This rearrangement joins TRBV2 to TRBJ2-7; tentative D call: TRBD2 (5 bases). The CDR3 contains 15 residues. V was trimmed by 4 bases and J by 3 bases, leaving 16 bases between them. Germline CDR1 and CDR2: SNHLY and FYNNEI. The CDR3 DNA reads as TGTGCCAGCAGTGTTGCGTCGAGCGGTCGCTACGAGCAGTACTTC. Amino acids: CASSVASSGRYEQYF.

The chain joins TRBV10-3 to TRBJ1-2; TRBD1 agrees at 9 bases. V lost 6 bases, J lost 7 bases, and 15 bases stayed unmatched. Germline CDR1 is ENHRY and CDR2 is SYGVKD. The length of the CDR3 is 16 residues. CDR3 sequence reads: CAIRTRTGVRYFGYTF. The DNA for the CDR3 is TGTGCCATCAGGACCCGGACAGGGGTGCGCTATTTTGGCTACACCTTC.

The chain has TRBV6-5 and TRBJ2-2, with TRBD2 matching 14 bases. The CDR3 sequence is 16 residues long. V shed 4 bases and J 7 bases; nucleotides not matched to a gene: 5. CDR1 is MNHEY and CDR2 is SVGAGI in the germline V gene. The CDR3 nucleotides are TGTGCCAGCAGTTGGGGACTAGCGGGGGAGTACGGGGAGCTGTTTTTT. Its translation: CASSWGLAGEYGELFF.

This chain joins TRBV28 and TRBJ2-3; 12 nucleotides align to TRBD2. The germline gives CDR1 MDHEN, CDR2 SYDVKM. V lost 3 bases, J lost 2 bases, and 6 bases stayed unmatched. This CDR3 region has 17 residues. CDR3 sequence reads: CASSFWTSGVSTDTQYF. DNA for the CDR3: TGTGCCAGCAGTTTCTGGACTAGCGGGGTCTCCACAGATACGCAGTATTTT. The full variable domain, its missing parts supplied by reference TRBV28 and TRBJ2-3, is DVKVTQSSRYLVKRTGEKVFLECVQDMDHENMFWYRQDPGLGLRLIYFSYDVKMKEKGDIPEGYSVSREKKERFSLILESASTNQTSMYLCASSFWTSGVSTDTQYFGPGTRLTVL.

The rearrangement links TRBV27 to TRBJ1-1, with unresolved D. This CDR3 is built from 14 residues. The V gene lost 0 bases and the J gene lost 6 bases, with 11 bases spanning the gap. The germline CDR1 and CDR2 sequences are MNHEY and SMNVEV (reference sequence). The CDR3 is CASSLSGGYAEAFF. DNA of the CDR3: TGTGCCAGCAGTTTATCAGGAGGGTACGCTGAAGCTTTCTTT.

This clone is large by share. This sample also contains other DNA sequences that code for the same CDR3. The chain carries TRBV2 and TRBJ1-2, with D possibly matching TRBD1 (5 bases). Germline assignment: CDR1 SNHLY and CDR2 FYNNEI. V was clipped by 8 bases and J by 6 bases, with 10 bases between them. The CDR3 length is 11 residues. DNA of the CDR3: TGTGCCAGCTCTAGAGGGGATGGCTACACCTTC. Its translation is CASSRGDGYTF.

V and J are TRBV30 and TRBJ2-5; D remains ambiguous. Trimming shortened V by 0 bases and J by 1 base, and 9 bases separated the two germline ends. The germline V gene encodes CDR1 GTSNPN and CDR2 SVGIG (reference sequence). The CDR3 runs 14 residues. CDR3 loop: CAWSVGRVQETQYF. The CDR3 nucleotides read TGTGCCTGGAGTGTCGGTAGGGTCCAAGAGACCCAGTACTTC.

This clone was recorded only once. The CDR3 protein is CASSPEGLAGTETQYF. The CDR3 DNA reads TGTGCCAGCAGCCCCGAAGGACTAGCGGGGACGGAGACCCAGTACTTC. This chain joins TRBV9 and TRBJ2-5; 12 positions match TRBD2. The V gene end was trimmed by 4 bases and the J gene end by 5 bases; junction bases not matched to a gene: 9. Germline assignment: CDR1 SGDLS and CDR2 YYNGEE. The CDR3 covers 16 residues.

V gene TRBV19 combines with J gene TRBJ1-5; no definite D call. V lost 5 bases to trimming and J lost 0 bases, with 14 bases between them. Germline loops: CDR1 LNHDA, CDR2 SQIVND (reference sequence). CDR3 length: 16 residues. CDR3 sequence (DNA): TGTGCCAGTAGTTGGGGTCCTGTCCTTAGCAATCAGCCCCAGCATTTT. Translated: CASSWGPVLSNQPQHF.

J is TRBJ1-6 and V is TRBV28, with no clear D. The CDR3 loop spans 16 amino acids. V lost 2 bases to trimming and J lost 3 bases, with 11 bases between them. Germline CDR1 MDHEN, CDR2 SYDVKM. The CDR3 DNA follows: TGTGCCAGCAGTTTAGGTGGGTCCGGCTATAATTCACCCCTCCACTTT. This encodes CASSLGGSGYNSPLHF.

V is TRBV19 and J is TRBJ1-2, with unresolved D. The CDR3 loop spans 13 amino acids. In germline, CDR1 is LNHDA, CDR2 SQIVND (reference sequence). Trimming left V 3 bases short and J 8 bases short, with 13 bases between. The CDR3, as DNA: TGTGCCAGTAGTATCTTGAGAGGGCAAGGCTACACCTTC. This encodes CASSILRGQGYTF.

DNA for the CDR3: TGTGCCAGTAAGCATAGGACAGGGAACACCGGGGAGCTGTTTTTT. Translated, it gives CASKHRTGNTGELFF. The gene calls are TRBV19 and TRBJ2-2, with TRBD1 identical over 7 bases. The V and J ends lost 7 bases and 1 base, in that order; junction bases with no gene match: 6. Looked up from germline, CDR1 is LNHDA and CDR2 is SQIVND (reference sequence). The CDR3 is made up of 15 amino acids.

This rearrangement joins TRBV5-4 to TRBJ2-1; 9 nucleotides align to TRBD2. This CDR3 has 15 residues. Trimming cost V 2 bases and J 2 bases; bases outside gene matches: 2. Germline CDR1 is SGHNT and CDR2 is YYREEE (reference sequence). The CDR3 sequence: CASSLAGGTYNEQFF. The CDR3, as DNA: TGTGCCAGCAGCTTAGCGGGGGGAACCTACAATGAGCAGTTCTTC.

The chain carries TRBV18 and TRBJ1-2, with D perhaps TRBD1 (5 bases). CDR3 length equals 14 residues. V dropped 3 bases and J dropped 4 bases, with 12 bases sitting between them. Germline CDR1 is KGHSH and CDR2 is LQKENI. CDR3 amino acids: CASSPGRAGYGYTF. In DNA, the CDR3 is TGTGCCAGCTCACCGGGCAGGGCTGGCTATGGCTACACCTTC.

The chain has TRBV5-6 and TRBJ2-1, with TRBD1 identical over 9 bases. The CDR3 is 16 residues long. J lost 1 base, V lost 3 bases, and 5 bases had no gene match. From germline, CDR1 is SGHDT and CDR2 YYEEEE. CDR3 sequence (DNA): TGTGCCAGCAGCTCCCAGACAGGGGGGTCCTACAATGAGCAGTTCTTC. The encoded protein is CASSSQTGGSYNEQFF.

This chain connects TRBV6-6 to TRBJ2-7; D not resolved. Germline-derived CDR1 and CDR2 are MNHNY and SVGAGI (reference sequence). This CDR3 has 13 residues. Trimming left V 2 bases short and J 4 bases short, with 9 bases between. CDR3 nucleotides: TGTGCCAGCAGTTACGATCTAGTTTACGAGCAGTACTTC. Amino acids: CASSYDLVYEQYF.

The chain has TRBV4-1 and TRBJ2-5; TRBD2 matches at 7 bases. The trim removed 3 bases at V and 5 bases at J, leaving 3 bases unmatched. The CDR3 length is 13 residues. Germline lookup yields CDR1 MGHRA and CDR2 YSYEKL. CDR3 coding DNA: TGCGCCAGCAGCCAGGACGGGGGGGAGACCCAGTACTTC. It specifies CASSQDGGETQYF.

The chain is built from TRBV4-1 and TRBJ2-1; either TRBD1 or TRBD2 may fit D (5 bases each). The V and J ends lost 6 bases and 10 bases respectively, with 16 bases between them. From germline, CDR1 is MGHRA and CDR2 YSYEKL. The CDR3 extends over 13 amino acids. The DNA for the CDR3 is TGCGCCAGCAGAGACGGGGTCACAGGAGAGCAGTTCTTC. Its translation is CASRDGVTGEQFF.

The chain couples TRBV19 to TRBJ2-1; D could derive from TRBD1 or TRBD2 (6 bases each). Germline loops: CDR1 LNHDA, CDR2 SQIVND (reference sequence). Trimming removed 2 bases from V and 6 bases from J, with 14 bases in between. This CDR3 region has 15 residues. The CDR3 is CASSITGTWGNEQFF. The DNA of the CDR3 is TGTGCCAGTAGTATAACAGGGACTTGGGGCAATGAGCAGTTCTTC.